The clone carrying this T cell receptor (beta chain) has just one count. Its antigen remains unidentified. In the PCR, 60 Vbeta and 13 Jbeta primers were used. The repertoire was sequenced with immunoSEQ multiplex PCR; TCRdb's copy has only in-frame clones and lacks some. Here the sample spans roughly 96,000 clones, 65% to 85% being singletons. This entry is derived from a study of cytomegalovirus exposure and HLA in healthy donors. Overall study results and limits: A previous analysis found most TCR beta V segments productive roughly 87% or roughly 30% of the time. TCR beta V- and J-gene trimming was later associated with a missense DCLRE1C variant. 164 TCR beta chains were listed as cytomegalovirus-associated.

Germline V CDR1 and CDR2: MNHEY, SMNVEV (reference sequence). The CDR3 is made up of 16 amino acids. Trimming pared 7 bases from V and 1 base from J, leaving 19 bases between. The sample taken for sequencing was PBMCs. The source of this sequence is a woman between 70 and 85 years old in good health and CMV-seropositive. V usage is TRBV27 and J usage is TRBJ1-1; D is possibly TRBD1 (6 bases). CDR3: CASTWWGGPGNTEAFF. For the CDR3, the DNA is TGTGCCAGCACCTGGTGGGGGGGGCCGGGGAACACTGAAGCTTTCTTT.